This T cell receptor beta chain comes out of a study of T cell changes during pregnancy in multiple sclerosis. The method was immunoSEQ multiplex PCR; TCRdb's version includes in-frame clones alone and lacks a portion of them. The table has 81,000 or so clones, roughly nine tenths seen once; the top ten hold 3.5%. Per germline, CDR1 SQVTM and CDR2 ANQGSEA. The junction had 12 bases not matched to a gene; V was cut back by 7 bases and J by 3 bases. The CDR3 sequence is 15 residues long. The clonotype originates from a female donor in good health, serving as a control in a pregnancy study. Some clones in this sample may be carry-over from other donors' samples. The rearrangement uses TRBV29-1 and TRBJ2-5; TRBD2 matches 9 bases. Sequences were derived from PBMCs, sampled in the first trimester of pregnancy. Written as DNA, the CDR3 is TGCAGCGGGGTGGGACTAGCAGACATGAAAGAGACCCAGTACTTC. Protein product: CSGVGLADMKETQYF.